Each of the 10 T cell receptor beta chains below was sequenced from the same sample in a study of cytomegalovirus exposure and HLA in healthy donors. The study ran its PCR with 60 Vbeta and 13 Jbeta primers. Measured with immunoSEQ multiplex PCR; TCRdb has only the in-frame clones, and not every one. The repertoire has about 120,000 clones, around 81% of them found once; the top ten carry roughly 2.4%. Sequencing was carried out using PBMCs. These receptors were obtained from a woman between 35 and 50 years old in good health and CMV-seronegative.

A remark on this clone: The sample holds other DNA sequences that translate to the same CDR3. The gene calls are TRBV29-1 and TRBJ1-2; a possible D gene is TRBD1 (5 bases). V lost 6 bases and J lost 7, with 15 bases in between. Germline CDR1 SQVTM, CDR2 ANQGSEA. This CDR3 is 12 amino acids long. The CDR3 bases are TGCAGCGTGGCCATTGGGGCGGTTGGCTACACCTTC. Residues: CSVAIGAVGYTF.

The genes are TRBV11-2 and TRBJ1-2, with 8 bases fitting TRBD1. Germline V CDR1 and CDR2: SGHAT, FQNNGV. CDR3 length: 18 amino acids. With V trimmed by 7 bases and J by 3 bases, 19 bases remained unmatched. The CDR3 sequence: CASTLPGGYRGRYYGYTF. The DNA for the CDR3 is TGTGCCAGCACCCTTCCGGGGGGTTACAGGGGGAGGTACTATGGCTACACCTTC.

The chain joins TRBV4-2 to TRBJ1-5, with D possibly TRBD1 on 5 matching bases. Germline lookup yields CDR1 LGHNA and CDR2 YNFKEQ. CDR3 length equals 13 residues. Trimming cost V 0 bases and J 9 bases, with 9 bases left between them. The CDR3 DNA is TGTGCCAGCAGCCAAGATGCGGGGCGGCCCCAGCATTTT. Translating gives CASSQDAGRPQHF.

About this clone itself: Other nucleotide sequences in the sample specify the same CDR3. This chain uses TRBV5-6 with TRBJ2-7; the D gene is possibly TRBD1 (6 bases). V was trimmed by 4 bases and J by 4 bases, leaving 21 bases between them. The CDR3 totals 16 residues. The germline CDR1 and CDR2 sequences are SGHDT and YYEEEE. CDR3 sequence (DNA): TGTGCCAGCAGCGCAATTCGGGACAAAGTTACTTACGAGCAGTACTTC. Its protein is CASSAIRDKVTYEQYF. Full variable domain (remainder filled in from reference TRBV5-6 and TRBJ2-7): DAGVTQSPTHLIKTRGQQVTLRCSPKSGHDTVSWYQQALGQGPQFIFQYYEEEERQRGNFPDRFSGHQFPNYSSELNVNALLLGDSALYLCASSAIRDKVTYEQYFGPGTRLTVT.

This sequence joins TRBV14 and TRBJ2-7, with TRBD1 identical over 9 bases. Trimming took 4 bases from V and 2 from J; bases not matched to a gene: 3. Germline V CDR1 and CDR2: SGHDN, FVKESK. The CDR3 is 14 amino acids. The CDR3 reads CASSPRQGAYEQYF. For the CDR3, the DNA is TGTGCCAGCAGCCCCCGACAGGGGGCCTACGAGCAGTACTTC.

The chain is built from TRBV29-1 and TRBJ1-1, with 11 bases that match TRBD1. With 4 bases clipped from V and 5 bases from J, the junction kept 6 bases outside the gene matches. Germline V gene data show CDR1 as SQVTM and CDR2 as ANQGSEA. The CDR3 consists of 14 residues. CDR3 DNA sequence: TGCAGCGTTGGGGGGGGGACAGGGGGAACTGAAGCTTTCTTT. Translating gives CSVGGGTGGTEAFF.

The chain recombines TRBV9 with TRBJ2-3; the match to TRBD2 covers 8 bases. Germline values: CDR1 SGDLS, CDR2 YYNGEE. The CDR3 loop spans 16 amino acids. With 0 bases clipped from V and 2 bases from J, the junction kept 5 bases outside the gene matches. In DNA, the CDR3 is TGTGCCAGCAGCGTAGGAGGCGGGGGGCTCACAGATACGCAGTATTTT. Residues: CASSVGGGGLTDTQYF.

The rearrangement links TRBV6-4 to TRBJ2-5; a weak D match, TRBD2 (5 bases). Trimming took 4 bases from V and 5 from J, leaving 8 bases between them. The CDR3 extends over 12 amino acids. The germline V gene has CDR1 MRHNA and CDR2 SNTAGT. This chain's CDR3 is CASSGGEETQYF. CDR3 DNA sequence: TGTGCCAGCAGTGGTGGGGAGGAGACCCAGTACTTC.

Comment on this clone: A junction boundary mismatches the germline segment, possibly from a read error. CDR3 DNA: TGCAGCGTTGAGGGTCCAGGGGGCTGGATTTTT. It specifies CSVEGPGGWIF. The chain links TRBV29-1 to TRBJ2-3, with 8 nucleotides matching TRBD1. The CDR3 covers 11 residues. Germline V gene sequence: CDR1 SQVTM, CDR2 ANQGSEA.

The rearrangement uses TRBV18 and TRBJ1-2, with 10 nucleotides matching TRBD1. The germline V gene has CDR1 KGHSH and CDR2 LQKENI. V was pared by 4 bases and J by 2 bases, with 4 bases of the junction left unmatched. This CDR3 spans 15 amino acids. DNA of the CDR3: TGTGCCAGCTCACAGACAGGGGGCGCGAACTATGGCTACACCTTC. Amino acids: CASSQTGGANYGYTF.